One sample yielded the 25 T cell receptor beta chains listed below, sequenced in a study of blood T cells in healthy people across ages. Using a J-beta primer mix together with a sample-barcoded 5' primer, a second PCR was run for about 7 to 12 cycles. Each CDR3 protein gets one entry after TCRdb re-called the 5' RACE reads with MiXCR. The sample records about 900,000 distinct CDR3 sequences, roughly 43% being singletons. The sample comprised blood. Source of these receptors: a man younger than 45 in good health.

The genes are TRBV7-3 and TRBJ2-2; D gene unclear. V was pared by 8 bases and J by 13 bases, with 17 bases between. Germline V gives CDR1 SGHTA, CDR2 FQGTGA. The CDR3 is 12 amino acids. The CDR3 DNA reads as TGTGCCAGCGCAAACCCGGGCCAGTGGCTGTTTTTT. Protein: CASANPGQWLFF.

This sequence joins TRBV12-3 or TRBV12-4 and TRBJ1-3, with D unresolved. Trimming pared 7 bases from V and 1 base from J, leaving 11 bases between. The CDR3 contains 14 residues. The CDR3 DNA reads TGTGCCAGCATTCCCACGGATTCTGGAAACACCATATATTTT. It translates to CASIPTDSGNTIYF.

The chain has TRBV7-2 and TRBJ2-3, with D perhaps assigned TRBD1 or TRBD2 (6 bases each). The length of the CDR3 is 16 residues. Trimming cost V 1 base and J 0 bases, with 11 bases left between them. Per germline, CDR1 SGHTA and CDR2 FQGNSA. DNA of the CDR3: TGTACCAGCAGCTTAGTTAGGGGGGCCAGCACAGATACGCAGTATTTT. It translates to CTSSLVRGASTDTQYF.

Many counts were recorded for this clonotype. The genes are TRBV4-1 and TRBJ2-5, with a tentative D call TRBD1 (5 bases). V lost 1 base to trimming and J lost 2 bases, with 8 bases between them. Germline values: CDR1 MGHRA, CDR2 YSYEKL. The CDR3 runs to 14 residues. This chain's CDR3 is CASSQGTQQETQYF. The CDR3 coding sequence is TGCGCCAGCAGCCAAGGGACACAGCAAGAGACCCAGTACTTC.

The rearrangement uses TRBV28 and TRBJ2-4; 8 bases agree with TRBD2. CDR1 and CDR2 from the germline V gene are MDHEN and SYDVKM. The CDR3 has 15 amino acids. After removal of 5 bases from V and 8 bases from J, the junction contained 11 bases not matched to a gene. CDR3 in DNA: TGTGCCAGCAGTCCTGGCGGGGGCGGGGGGTACATTCAGTACTTC. Encoded protein: CASSPGGGGGYIQYF.

This clonotype came up a few times. This rearrangement joins TRBV27 to TRBJ2-7; 7 nucleotides align to TRBD1. V lost 7 bases, J lost 0 bases, and 9 bases stayed unmatched. Germline assignment: CDR1 MNHEY and CDR2 SMNVEV (reference sequence). This CDR3 is 15 amino acids long. CDR3 residues: CASIHRQGFSYEQYF. The DNA for the CDR3 is TGTGCCAGCATTCACAGACAGGGCTTCTCCTACGAGCAGTACTTC.

The CDR3: CASSPKSGDQETQYF. The DNA of the CDR3 is TGTGCCAGCAGTCCGAAATCGGGGGATCAAGAGACCCAGTACTTC. This rearrangement joins TRBV27 to TRBJ2-5, with D perhaps matching TRBD2 (6 bases). This CDR3 contains 15 residues. Germline values: CDR1 MNHEY, CDR2 SMNVEV (reference sequence). Trimming left V 5 bases short and J 2 bases short, with 15 bases between.

This chain joins TRBV28 and TRBJ1-4, with TRBD1 identical over 7 bases. The CDR3 runs 15 residues. V lost 2 bases, J lost 4 bases, and 4 bases stayed unmatched. The germline V gene has CDR1 MDHEN and CDR2 SYDVKM. The CDR3 is CASSLQGEINEKLFF. For the CDR3, the DNA is TGTGCCAGCAGTTTACAGGGGGAGATTAATGAAAAACTGTTTTTT.

With respect to this clonotype: One base away lies a much larger clone, so this may be a sequencing read error. The CDR3 nucleotides are TGTGCCAGCAGCCAGGGCCCTAATCAAGAGACCCAGTACTTC. Translation: CASSQGPNQETQYF. The genes are TRBV5-6 and TRBJ2-5, with D perhaps TRBD1 (5 bases). CDR3 size: 14 residues. The germline V gene has CDR1 SGHDT and CDR2 YYEEEE. V was cut by 4 bases and J by 2 bases, with 12 bases left in between.

The chain links TRBV27 to TRBJ2-2; 9 nucleotides agree with TRBD2. V trimming: 6 bases; J trimming: 8 bases; junction bases outside the gene matches: 4. CDR1 is MNHEY, CDR2 SMNVEV, per germline (reference sequence). The CDR3 consists of 13 residues. The CDR3 sequence is CASRRLAAGELFF. Written as DNA, the CDR3 is TGTGCCAGCAGGAGACTAGCGGCGGGGGAGCTGTTTTTT.

With respect to this clonotype: Relative to the germline gene, one junction end is altered; a read error may explain this. The V call is TRBV3-1, the J call TRBJ2-5, with 9 bases identical to TRBD2. This CDR3 is 16 amino acids long. Germline CDR1 LGHDT, CDR2 YNNKEL (reference sequence). The CDR3 DNA reads as TGTGCCAGCAGCCAAGGCGGGGGGGCCCACCAAGAGACCCACTACTTC. Translating it yields CASSQGGGAHQETHYF.

There are a few counts of this clonotype. The rearrangement joins TRBV7-3 to TRBJ2-3; D gene uncertain. This CDR3 is 13 amino acids long. Trimming took 11 bases from V and 2 from J, leaving 14 bases between them. From germline, CDR1 is SGHTA and CDR2 FQGTGA. The CDR3 DNA follows: TGTGCCTCACAAATTTCTAACACAGATACGCAGTATTTT. Residues: CASQISNTDTQYF. Full variable domain (rest looked up from reference TRBV7-3 and TRBJ2-3): GAGVSQTPSNKVTEKGKYVELRCDPISGHTALYWYRQSLGQGPEFLIYFQGTGAADDSGLPNDRFFAVRPEGSVSTLKIQRTERGDSAVYLCASQISNTDTQYFGPGTRLTVL.

This clonotype has only one observation. The genes are TRBV20-1 and TRBJ2-1, with 7 nucleotides matching TRBD1. Gene TRBJ2-7 matches the end of the DNA better, so the J call may be wrong. Germline CDR1 reads DFQATT; CDR2 reads SNEGSKA (reference sequence). The CDR3 runs to 12 residues. The CDR3 is CSSPGQSDEQYF. The CDR3 DNA reads as TGCAGTTCGCCGGGACAGTCGGACGAGCAGTACTTC.

This clonotype has only a few counts. The rearrangement joins TRBV3-1 to TRBJ1-1; a weak D match, TRBD1 (6 bases). The length of the CDR3 is 17 residues. Trimming shortened V by 5 bases and J by 0 bases, and 19 bases separated the two germline ends. Per the germline V gene, CDR1 is LGHDT and CDR2 is YNNKEL (reference sequence). CDR3 sequence (DNA): TGTGCCAGCAGCACCGGCGTCAGGGGCCACATGAACACTGAAGCTTTCTTT. Encoded protein: CASSTGVRGHMNTEAFF.

The chain links TRBV5-1 to TRBJ2-3, with 8 bases lining up with TRBD1. V shed 4 bases and J 5 bases; nucleotides not matched to a gene: 9. Germline values: CDR1 SGHRS, CDR2 YFSETQ. The CDR3 sequence is 15 residues long. As DNA, the CDR3 is TGCGCCAGCAGCAGGACAGGGAGCAGTAGAGATACGCAGTATTTT. This translates into CASSRTGSSRDTQYF.

The chain has TRBV27 and TRBJ1-1; D is uncertain. This CDR3 is 14 amino acids long. Per germline, CDR1 MNHEY and CDR2 SMNVEV (reference sequence). The V end lost 6 bases, the J end lost 1 base, and 12 bases lay between the germline ends. The chain's CDR3 is CASRIQGRNTEAFF. For the CDR3, the DNA is TGTGCCAGCAGGATACAAGGGAGGAACACTGAAGCTTTCTTT.

This clonotype appeared a single time. This chain links TRBV6-5 with TRBJ2-3; 9 positions agree with TRBD1. V gave up 5 bases and J gave up 5 bases; unmatched junction bases: 8. Germline-derived CDR1 and CDR2 are MNHEY and SVGAGI. The CDR3 runs to 15 residues. CDR3 region: CASSRPGQGEDTQYF. The DNA for the CDR3 is TGTGCCAGCAGTCGACCGGGACAGGGTGAAGATACGCAGTATTTT.

The rearrangement uses TRBV6-6 and TRBJ2-5; D ambiguous. The J call may be wrong; the DNA end is better matched by TRBJ2-7. CDR3 length: 14 residues. CDR1 MNHNY and CDR2 SVGAGI come from the germline V gene (reference sequence). The CDR3 DNA is TGTGCCAGCAAGAACAGCGAGAGCCCCTACGAGCAGTACTTC. Amino acid sequence: CASKNSESPYEQYF.

This chain joins TRBV2 and TRBJ2-5; perhaps TRBD1 as D (5 bases). The closer fit of TRBJ2-7 to the DNA end suggests the J call may be wrong. Germline CDR1 is SNHLY and CDR2 is FYNNEI. This CDR3 region has 14 residues. The CDR3 sequence is CASSDGVGANEQYF. CDR3 in DNA: TGTGCCAGCAGTGATGGGGTAGGGGCAAACGAGCAGTACTTC.

V usage is TRBV5-1 and J usage is TRBJ2-3; perhaps TRBD1 as D (5 bases). The CDR3 is 15 amino acids. Trimming took off 1 base at V and 6 bases at J, with 15 bases between the two ends. The germline V gene encodes CDR1 SGHRS and CDR2 YFSETQ. DNA for the CDR3: TGCGCCAGCAGCTTGATTGGGGCCCCGTCGGATACGCAGTATTTT. It yields the protein CASSLIGAPSDTQYF.

The chain has TRBV20-1 and TRBJ2-5; D unresolved. The CDR3 has 10 amino acids. Germline lookup yields CDR1 DFQATT and CDR2 SNEGSKA (reference sequence). Trimming took off 5 bases at V and 4 bases at J, with 5 bases between the two ends. The CDR3 here is CSARRETQYF. The CDR3 bases are TGCAGTGCTCGGAGAGAGACCCAGTACTTC.

As regards this clonotype: At one end the junction does not follow the germline gene, possibly because of a read error. J is TRBJ2-7 and V is TRBV20-1, with D possibly being TRBD1 (6 bases). Judging by the DNA end, TRBJ2-5 fits better; the J call may be wrong. CDR3 size: 12 residues. CDR1 and CDR2 (germline): DFQATT, SNEGSKA (reference sequence). For the CDR3, the DNA is TGCAGTACTAGAGGACAGACGGAGACCCAGTACTTC. Protein sequence: CSTRGQTETQYF.

As regards this clonotype: The junction departs from the called germline gene at one end, perhaps through a read error. The rearrangement uses TRBV5-4 and TRBJ2-1; 8 nucleotides match TRBD2. This CDR3 is built from 14 residues. Per germline, CDR1 SGHNT and CDR2 YYREEE (reference sequence). The CDR3, as DNA: TGTCCCAGCAGCCCGGGGGGGCGATACAATGAGCAGTTCTTC. Translation: CPSSPGGRYNEQFF.

About this clonotype itself: This may stem from a read error, because a much larger clone lies one nucleotide away. This chain uses TRBV29-1 with TRBJ2-1; 15 bases are a match to TRBD2. Germline CDR1 reads SQVTM; CDR2 reads ANQGSEA. This CDR3 region has 18 residues. For the CDR3, the DNA is TGCAGCGTCGACGGGACTAGCGGGGGGCCTGTCTCCGACAATGAGCAGTTCTTC. Translating gives CSVDGTSGGPVSDNEQFF.

The chain has TRBV7-9 and TRBJ2-3; 13 bases map to TRBD2. Trimming took 4 bases from V and 0 from J; bases not matched to a gene: 1. CDR3 length equals 16 residues. Looked up from germline, CDR1 is SEHNR and CDR2 is FQNEAQ (reference sequence). The CDR3 bases are TGTGCCAGCAGCTGGGGACTAGCGGGGAGCACAGATACGCAGTATTTT. Protein: CASSWGLAGSTDTQYF. Full variable domain (missing parts from reference TRBV7-9 and TRBJ2-3): DTGVSQNPRHKITKRGQNVTFRCDPISEHNRLYWYRQTLGQGPEFLTYFQNEAQLEKSRLLSDRFSAERPKGSFSTLEIQRTEQGDSAMYLCASSWGLAGSTDTQYFGPGTRLTVL.